The text below deals with one TCR beta chain. These data come from a study of cytomegalovirus exposure and HLA in healthy donors. PCR employed 60 Vbeta and 13 Jbeta primers. Produced via immunoSEQ multiplex PCR; TCRdb's table is partial and in-frame only. This sample contains around 140,000 clones. The CDR3 spans 13 residues. The germline CDR1 and CDR2 sequences are SGHNT and YENEEA. The V call is TRBV11-3, the J call TRBJ2-5, with unresolved D. The closer fit of TRBJ2-7 to the DNA end suggests the J call may be wrong. Sequenced material: PBMCs. The sequence was obtained from a man between 18 and 35 years old in good health and CMV-seronegative. The CDR3: CASSPAFAYEQYF. CDR3 sequence (DNA): TGTGCCAGCAGCCCCGCTTTTGCCTACGAGCAGTACTTC.